Below are 10 T cell receptor beta chains sequenced from a single sample in a study of shared clonotypes between healthy human individuals. TCRdb's copy holds only in-frame clones and misses some; the assay was immunoSEQ multiplex PCR. The profile shows over 2,000,000 clones, around 93% of them singletons. CD45RO negativity and positive selection for CCR7 defined naive CD8 cells, a population that excluded terminally differentiated effector memory CD45RA+ cells. Sequencing was done on a sample of naive CD8+ T cells from PBMCs. The source of these receptors is a man younger than 30 in good health. Some clones in this sample may be carry-over from other donors' samples.

The gene calls are TRBV28 and TRBJ2-5, with 7 bases lining up with TRBD1. J lost 5 bases, V lost 6 bases, and 12 bases had no gene match. The CDR3 is 15 residues long. Germline CDR1 is MDHEN and CDR2 is SYDVKM. The CDR3 bases are TGTGCCAGCAGCCCAACACAGGGGCGGCAGGAGACCCAGTACTTC. This sequence encodes CASSPTQGRQETQYF.

The chain carries TRBV28 and TRBJ1-2; TRBD1 aligns across 7 bases. This CDR3 comprises 13 residues. CDR1 is MDHEN and CDR2 is SYDVKM in the germline V gene. Trimming took 6 bases from V and 8 from J; bases not matched to a gene: 9. For the CDR3, the DNA is TGTGCCAGCAGCCCTCCCGGGACAGTGGGCTACACCTTC. Its protein product is CASSPPGTVGYTF.

The chain has TRBV27 and TRBJ2-7; D remains ambiguous. Germline V CDR1 and CDR2: MNHEY, SMNVEV (reference sequence). V lost 3 bases and J 4 bases, leaving 10 bases between the germline ends. This CDR3 spans 13 amino acids. In nucleotides, the CDR3 is TGTGCCAGCAGTTTTAACCCTAGGTACGAGCAGTACTTC. Its protein product is CASSFNPRYEQYF.

This clone was counted a single time. The CDR3 region is CASSLPGRAYEQYF. The CDR3 DNA reads TGTGCCAGCAGCTTACCGGGACGGGCCTACGAGCAGTACTTC. The V gene is TRBV7-9, the J gene TRBJ2-7; D assignment may be TRBD1 or TRBD2 (5 bases each). Trimming left V 2 bases short and J 2 bases short, with 10 bases between. The CDR3 has 14 amino acids. Per germline, CDR1 SEHNR and CDR2 FQNEAQ (reference sequence).

The CDR3 bases are TGTGCCAGCAGCTTAGCTCCGGATAGCTCCTACAATGAGCAGTTCTTC. Its translation is CASSLAPDSSYNEQFF. This chain connects TRBV7-9 to TRBJ2-1; D call uncertain. The germline V gene has CDR1 SEHNR and CDR2 FQNEAQ (reference sequence). This CDR3 is built from 16 residues. V shed 0 bases and J shed 0 bases, with 9 bases lying between them.

The rearrangement links TRBV6-4 to TRBJ2-3; a possible D gene is TRBD2 (5 bases). Germline loops: CDR1 MRHNA, CDR2 SNTAGT. The CDR3 runs 13 residues. The V and J ends lost 0 bases and 6 bases respectively, with 7 bases between them. The CDR3 here is CASSDSASDTQYF. CDR3 DNA sequence: TGTGCCAGCAGTGACTCGGCTAGCGATACGCAGTATTTT.

The chain links TRBV5-1 to TRBJ1-4, with TRBD1 matching 7 bases. Germline CDR1 SGHRS, CDR2 YFSETQ. After removal of 3 bases from V and 2 bases from J, the junction contained 4 bases not matched to a gene. The CDR3 is 15 residues long. CDR3 bases: TGCGCCAGCAGCTCGAACAGGGGCACTAATGAAAAACTGTTTTTT. Amino acid sequence: CASSSNRGTNEKLFF.

The V gene is TRBV5-3, the J gene TRBJ2-3; D might be TRBD2 (6 bases). TRBV5-3 is labeled an ORF, and its function is uncertain. The CDR3 has 16 residues. V was trimmed by 9 bases and J by 2 bases, leaving 22 bases between them. In DNA, the CDR3 is TGTGCCACCTCTCGGGCTAGCGAGGCCCACACAGATACGCAGTATTTT. This encodes CATSRASEAHTDTQYF.

V gene TRBV11-2 combines with J gene TRBJ1-1; 8 bases agree with TRBD1. This CDR3 has 18 amino acids. The V gene end was trimmed by 1 base and the J gene end by 4 bases; junction bases not matched to a gene: 14. Looked up from germline, CDR1 is SGHAT and CDR2 is FQNNGV. The CDR3 bases are TGTGCCAGCAGCTTAGCAGGGGGCGGGTTCGGTAGAGGCACTGAAGCTTTCTTT. Its protein product is CASSLAGGGFGRGTEAFF.

V usage is TRBV5-4 and J usage is TRBJ1-2; weak D call: TRBD1 (5 bases). Per germline, CDR1 SGHNT and CDR2 YYREEE (reference sequence). The CDR3 runs 16 residues. V dropped 4 bases and J dropped 4 bases, with 20 bases sitting between them. CDR3 protein: CASSLPGTDAIYGYTF. For the CDR3, the DNA is TGTGCCAGCAGCCTGCCCGGGACCGACGCGATCTATGGCTACACCTTC.